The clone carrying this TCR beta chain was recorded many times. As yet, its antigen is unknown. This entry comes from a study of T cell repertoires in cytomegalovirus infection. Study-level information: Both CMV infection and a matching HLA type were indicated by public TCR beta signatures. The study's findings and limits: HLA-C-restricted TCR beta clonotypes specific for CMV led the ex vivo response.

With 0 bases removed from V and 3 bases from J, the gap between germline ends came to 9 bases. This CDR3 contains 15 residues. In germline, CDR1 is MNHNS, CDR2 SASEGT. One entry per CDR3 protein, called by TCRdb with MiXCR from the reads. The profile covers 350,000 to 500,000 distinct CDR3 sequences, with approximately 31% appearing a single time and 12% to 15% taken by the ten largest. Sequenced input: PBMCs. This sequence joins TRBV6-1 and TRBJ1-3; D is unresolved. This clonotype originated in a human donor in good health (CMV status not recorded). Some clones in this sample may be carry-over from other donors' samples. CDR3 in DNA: TGTGCCAGCAGTGAAGCCGTGGCAGTTGGAAACACCATATATTTT. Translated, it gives CASSEAVAVGNTIYF.